Reported below is one T cell receptor beta chain. The data are from a study of blood T cell repertoires in COVID-19. As for the study in general: Sources were T cells, B-cell-depleted T cells, or PBMCs; the material itself was cDNA or gDNA.

Authors' processing steps: Reference gene primer amplification yielded estimated nucleated cell counts. The data were produced by immunoSEQ multiplex PCR, yet TCRdb's version contains in-frame clones alone and is incomplete. V and J calls and clone size are as listed in that table; D and trimming were resolved from the DNA. The repertoire holds hundreds of thousands of clones, with roughly 88% as singletons. The junction had 3 bases not matched to a gene; V was cut back by 3 bases and J by 9 bases. The CDR3 covers 14 residues. From germline, CDR1 is KGHSH and CDR2 LQKENI. The gene calls are TRBV18 and TRBJ1-6, with 9 bases identical to TRBD1. Sequencing was performed on peripheral blood. This TCR was sampled from a woman aged 25 to 39 with active or convalescent COVID-19. The CDR3 protein is CASSPGQGFSPLHF. CDR3 DNA sequence: TGTGCCAGCTCACCGGGACAGGGTTTTTCACCCCTCCACTTT.